The next 29 T cell receptor beta chains were all read from a single sample in a study of T cells in Graves' hyperthyroidism and ophthalmopathy. TCR beta CDR3 regions were amplified from RNA. Primed by the HTBI set, a first-round RT-PCR was run on the TCR CDR3. TCRdb reprocessed the multiplex PCR reads via MiXCR and lists one record per CDR3 protein. The table records about 510,000 distinct CDR3 sequences, about 15% of them present only once. The material sequenced was blood. These receptor sequences come from a woman aged 40 to 50 with Graves' hyperthyroidism.

The chain is built from TRBV20-1 and TRBJ2-7; 10 bases align to TRBD2. The CDR3 spans 15 residues. The V and J ends lost 5 bases and 6 bases, in that order; junction bases with no gene match: 13. The germline gives CDR1 DFQATT, CDR2 SNEGSKA (reference sequence). The DNA for the CDR3 is TGCAGTGCTGAGGGATCTAGCGGGAGTCGTGGCGAGCAGTACTTC. Encoded protein: CSAEGSSGSRGEQYF.

The rearrangement uses TRBV6-1 and TRBJ2-2; D remains unclear. The CDR3 consists of 13 residues. With 3 bases removed from V and 7 bases from J, the gap between germline ends came to 9 bases. In germline, CDR1 is MNHNS, CDR2 SASEGT. The CDR3 DNA reads TGTGCCAGCAGTGATCAGGTGGGCGGGGAGCTGTTTTTT. Its translation is CASSDQVGGELFF.

This clonotype came up many times. The chain recombines TRBV12-3 or TRBV12-4 with TRBJ1-1, with TRBD1 as a possible D gene (6 bases). Trimming shortened V by 3 bases and J by 1 base, and 12 bases separated the two germline ends. CDR3 size: 15 residues. CDR3 protein: CASSFAGAGNTEAFF. The CDR3 DNA follows: TGTGCCAGCAGTTTTGCAGGGGCAGGGAACACTGAAGCTTTCTTT.

This clonotype was detected a few times. The chain couples TRBV27 to TRBJ2-2; 10 nucleotides match TRBD2. Per germline, CDR1 MNHEY and CDR2 SMNVEV (reference sequence). The CDR3 contains 14 residues. V lost 5 bases to trimming and J lost 6 bases; unmatched junction nucleotides: 3. The CDR3 DNA reads TGTGCCAGCAGTCTAGCGGGAGAGGCCGGGGAGCTGTTTTTT. This gives the protein CASSLAGEAGELFF.

The chain links TRBV14 to TRBJ2-1; weak D call: TRBD1 (6 bases). The germline V gene encodes CDR1 SGHDN and CDR2 FVKESK. The CDR3 contains 16 residues. The V end was cut by 1 base, the J end by 6 bases, with 16 bases between. In nucleotides, the CDR3 is TGTGCCAGCAGCCAAGCGATGGGAGTAGGGGGCAATGAGCAGTTCTTC. It specifies CASSQAMGVGGNEQFF.

This clonotype was counted a few times. The chain joins TRBV27 to TRBJ2-1; possibly TRBD2 for D (5 bases). Trimming stripped 0 bases from V and 3 bases from J, with 12 bases between. Germline V CDR1 and CDR2: MNHEY, SMNVEV (reference sequence). The length of the CDR3 is 16 residues. The CDR3 protein is CASSLSGEWVYNEQFF. CDR3 bases: TGTGCCAGCAGTTTATCTGGGGAGTGGGTCTACAATGAGCAGTTCTTC.

The rearrangement uses TRBV5-1 and TRBJ2-4; D might be TRBD1 (6 bases). V was pared by 0 bases and J by 6 bases, with 10 bases between. This CDR3 is built from 14 residues. Looked up from germline, CDR1 is SGHRS and CDR2 is YFSETQ. The chain's CDR3 is CASSLADRLNIQYF. The CDR3 DNA is TGCGCCAGCAGCTTGGCGGACAGACTAAACATTCAGTACTTC.

The V and J genes are TRBV5-1 and TRBJ2-5, with 10 positions matching TRBD1. Trimming cost V 4 bases and J 5 bases; bases outside gene matches: 8. Germline assignment: CDR1 SGHRS and CDR2 YFSETQ. This CDR3 is 15 amino acids long. The CDR3 is CASSRPTGGMETQYF. In nucleotides, the CDR3 is TGCGCCAGCAGCCGACCGACAGGGGGCATGGAGACCCAGTACTTC.

Notes on this clonotype: A read error may be the cause here, since a much bigger clone is one base away. The V and J genes are TRBV2 and TRBJ1-1; D is unresolved. V lost 3 bases and J 7 bases, leaving 6 bases between the germline ends. This CDR3 contains 11 residues. Germline V gene sequence: CDR1 SNHLY, CDR2 FYNNEI. For the CDR3, the DNA is TGTGCCAGCAGTGAGGGGAATGAAGCTTTCTTT. Its protein product is CASSEGNEAFF. Combining the CDR3 with reference TRBV2 and TRBJ1-1 gives the whole variable domain EPEVTQTPSHQVTQMGQEVILRCVPISNHLYFYWYRQILGQKVEFLVSFYNNEISEKSEIFDDQFSVERPDGSNFTLKIRSTKLEDSAMYFCASSEGNEAFFGQGTRLTVV.

At least ten counts were recorded for this clonotype. This rearrangement joins TRBV27 to TRBJ2-1; 8 bases agree with TRBD1. V was clipped by 4 bases and J by 2 bases; unmatched bases: 7. The germline gives CDR1 MNHEY, CDR2 SMNVEV (reference sequence). CDR3 length: 16 residues. Here the CDR3 DNA reads TGTGCCAGCAGTTCCCCACAGGGGGTCACCTACAATGAGCAGTTCTTC. It is translated as CASSSPQGVTYNEQFF.

A note on this clonotype: A much larger clone lies a single base off, so this may be a read error. This sequence joins TRBV7-2 and TRBJ1-1, with TRBD1 matching 7 bases. CDR1 and CDR2 from the germline V gene are SGHTA and FQGNSA. The CDR3 totals 15 residues. CDR3 amino acids: CARSLLTGPGSEAFF. Here the CDR3 DNA reads TGTGCCCGCAGCCTCCTGACAGGGCCCGGGTCGGAAGCTTTCTTT.

The sample holds a few counts of this clonotype. The chain joins TRBV20-1 to TRBJ2-7, with 8 nucleotides matching TRBD2. The J segment lost 4 bases and the V segment lost 0 bases, leaving 5 bases of the junction unmatched. Germline loops: CDR1 DFQATT, CDR2 SNEGSKA (reference sequence). The CDR3 covers 14 residues. The DNA for the CDR3 is TGCAGTGCTAGAGACAGCGGGAGTGCTTACGAGCAGTACTTC. This gives the protein CSARDSGSAYEQYF.

The chain joins TRBV4-1 to TRBJ2-6, with D unclear. The CDR3 sequence is 16 residues long. V was trimmed by 0 bases and J by 0 bases, leaving 6 bases between them. The V gene's germline CDR1 is MGHRA and CDR2 YSYEKL. CDR3 in amino acids: CASSQDSISGANVLTF. In DNA form, the CDR3 reads TGCGCCAGCAGCCAAGATAGTATCTCTGGGGCCAACGTCCTGACTTTC.

The rearrangement joins TRBV19 to TRBJ2-4; D is undetermined. Germline-derived CDR1 and CDR2 are LNHDA and SQIVND (reference sequence). The CDR3 is made up of 13 amino acids. V was trimmed by 2 bases and J by 4 bases, leaving 6 bases between them. The CDR3 bases are TGTGCCAGTAGTATAAGCCTGAAAAACATTCAGTACTTC. Translation: CASSISLKNIQYF.

This clonotype was detected ten times or more. This rearrangement joins TRBV5-5 to TRBJ1-1; 11 bases agree with TRBD1. CDR1 and CDR2 from the germline V gene are SGHKS and YYEKEE (reference sequence). After removal of 6 bases from V and 1 base from J, the junction contained 8 bases not matched to a gene. There are 16 residues in the CDR3. The CDR3 region is CASNHRGTGGNTEAFF. Written as DNA, the CDR3 is TGTGCCAGCAACCACAGAGGGACAGGGGGGAACACTGAAGCTTTCTTT.

V usage is TRBV9 and J usage is TRBJ1-2; D is unresolved. The V and J ends lost 4 bases and 3 bases respectively, with 13 bases between them. The CDR3 has 14 amino acids. CDR1 and CDR2 (germline): SGDLS, YYNGEE. CDR3: CASSPFPGDYGYTF. DNA of the CDR3: TGTGCCAGCAGCCCTTTCCCGGGAGACTATGGCTACACCTTC.

V usage is TRBV12-3 or TRBV12-4 and J usage is TRBJ1-2; 10 positions agree with TRBD1. This CDR3 is built from 13 residues. V lost 5 bases and J lost 8; bases outside the gene matches: 5. The CDR3 spells CASSTGTGAGYTF. For the CDR3, the DNA is TGTGCCAGCAGTACCGGGACAGGGGCGGGCTACACCTTC.

This clonotype was seen only a few times. The rearrangement uses TRBV5-1 and TRBJ2-2; TRBD2 matches at 7 bases. Germline V gene sequence: CDR1 SGHRS, CDR2 YFSETQ. After removal of 6 bases from V and 5 bases from J, the junction contained 10 bases not matched to a gene. This CDR3 contains 15 residues. CDR3 DNA sequence: TGCGCCAGCACGGGGCGGGAGAAGGTTACCGGGGAGCTGTTTTTT. Translation: CASTGREKVTGELFF.

This clonotype appeared many times. The J gene is TRBJ2-2, the V gene TRBV6-5, with D tentatively TRBD1 (8 bases). Deletions cut 2 bases from V and 6 bases from J, with 13 bases between. This CDR3 contains 15 residues. Germline V CDR1 and CDR2: MNHEY, SVGAGI. DNA for the CDR3: TGTGCCAGCAGTTACGGACAGGGAGGGGCCGGGGAGCTGTTTTTT. Residues: CASSYGQGGAGELFF.

There are a few counts of this clonotype. This rearrangement joins TRBV2 to TRBJ1-4; D is possibly TRBD1 (6 bases). The CDR3 totals 15 residues. V was pared by 1 base and J by 5 bases, with 11 bases between. Germline V gene sequence: CDR1 SNHLY, CDR2 FYNNEI. CDR3 protein: CASSEGSGENEKLFF. CDR3 coding DNA: TGTGCCAGCAGTGAAGGCTCAGGGGAGAATGAAAAACTGTTTTTT.

This clonotype was detected only a few times. The gene calls are TRBV11-2 and TRBJ2-2; no clear D. The CDR3 consists of 14 residues. The germline V gene has CDR1 SGHAT and CDR2 FQNNGV. V gave up 1 base and J gave up 4 bases, with 7 bases separating them. CDR3 in DNA: TGTGCCAGCAGCTTAGGAAGAACCACCGGGGAGCTGTTTTTT. This encodes CASSLGRTTGELFF.

This clonotype was detected a few times. This rearrangement joins TRBV9 to TRBJ2-3; TRBD2 aligns across 7 bases. V was pared by 6 bases and J by 6 bases, with 4 bases of the junction left unmatched. CDR1 and CDR2 from the germline V gene are SGDLS and YYNGEE. The CDR3 runs to 12 residues. The CDR3 sequence is CASNRREDTQYF. CDR3 in DNA: TGTGCCAGCAACCGGCGGGAGGATACGCAGTATTTT. The entire variable domain, with the rest obtained from reference TRBV9 and TRBJ2-3, is as follows: DSGVTQTPKHLITATGQRVTLRCSPRSGDLSVYWYQQSLDQGLQFLIQYYNGEERAKGNILERFSAQQFPDLHSELNLSSLELGDSALYFCASNRREDTQYFGPGTRLTVL.

This rearrangement joins TRBV9 to TRBJ2-7, with 8 bases identical to TRBD2. The CDR3 runs to 15 residues. The germline V gene encodes CDR1 SGDLS and CDR2 YYNGEE. J gave up 1 base and V 2 bases, and 5 bases lay outside the gene matches. The CDR3 is CASSVGGRSSYEQYF. The DNA for the CDR3 is TGTGCCAGCAGCGTCGGCGGGAGGAGTTCCTACGAGCAGTACTTC.

This clonotype was found many times. This chain connects TRBV12-3 or TRBV12-4 to TRBJ2-5; perhaps TRBD1 as D (5 bases). V shed 3 bases and J shed 4 bases, with 15 bases lying between them. This CDR3 is 15 amino acids long. As DNA, the CDR3 is TGTGCCAGCAGTTTTGGAACAGGCCTGGGAGAGACCCAGTACTTC. It specifies CASSFGTGLGETQYF.

This clonotype was observed many times. The chain combines TRBV7-9 with TRBJ1-4; no reliable D call. The length of the CDR3 is 12 residues. Trimming took 2 bases from V and 8 from J, leaving 6 bases between them. Germline lookup yields CDR1 SEHNR and CDR2 FQNEAQ (reference sequence). CDR3 bases: TGTGCCAGCAGCTTACCCCGAGAAAAACTGTTTTTT. It yields the protein CASSLPREKLFF.

There are many counts of this clonotype. The genes are TRBV28 and TRBJ1-3, with D possibly matching TRBD1 (5 bases). The germline CDR1 and CDR2 sequences are MDHEN and SYDVKM. The germline V and J ends were trimmed by 0 bases and 0 bases, with 18 bases remaining between them. The CDR3 consists of 19 residues. For the CDR3, the DNA is TGTGCCAGCAGTTTATGGGGACCGGGACGGGCCAGCTCTGGAAACACCATATATTTT. It yields the protein CASSLWGPGRASSGNTIYF.

This clonotype has a count of ten or more. The rearrangement joins TRBV20-1 to TRBJ1-5; the D gene is possibly TRBD1 (6 bases). Germline values: CDR1 DFQATT, CDR2 SNEGSKA (reference sequence). V shed 0 bases and J shed 0 bases, with 15 bases lying between them. The CDR3 is 17 residues long. CDR3 residues: CSARDPSRTDSNQPQHF. CDR3 in DNA: TGCAGTGCTAGAGATCCAAGCAGGACAGATAGCAATCAGCCCCAGCATTTT.

The sample holds many counts of this clonotype. This chain connects TRBV29-1 to TRBJ2-7, with TRBD1 identical over 9 bases. The CDR3 consists of 15 residues. Trimming cost V 2 bases and J 2 bases; bases outside gene matches: 7. Germline lookup yields CDR1 SQVTM and CDR2 ANQGSEA. The CDR3 nucleotides read TGCAGCGTTGAACCGGGACAGGGCCCCACCTACGAGCAGTACTTC. This gives the protein CSVEPGQGPTYEQYF.

This clonotype was detected many times. This rearrangement joins TRBV12-3 or TRBV12-4 to TRBJ1-5; TRBD1 aligns across 7 bases. V lost 6 bases and J lost 3; bases outside the gene matches: 5. This CDR3 is built from 14 residues. The CDR3 spells CASRPTGNNQPQHF. Here the CDR3 DNA reads TGTGCCAGCAGACCGACAGGGAACAATCAGCCCCAGCATTTT.